This T cell receptor beta chain was identified during a study of control samples from healthy donors and cancer patients. Looked up from germline, CDR1 is SNHLY and CDR2 is FYNNEI. The CDR3 is 13 amino acids. V was pared by 4 bases and J by 7 bases, with 8 bases between. Some clones are missing from TCRdb's copy, which holds only in-frame ones; the method was immunoSEQ multiplex PCR. The table shows about 230,000 clones, with over 70% occurring only once. Sequencing used PBMCs. This rearrangement joins TRBV2 to TRBJ1-6; D gene unclear. This sequence was found in a woman aged 55-69 years with lung cancer. CDR3 coding DNA: TGTGCCAGCAGTGGTAACTGGAATTCACCCCTCCACTTT. It codes for CASSGNWNSPLHF.